The 22 T cell receptor beta chains below all came from one sample that was sequenced in a study of blood T cell repertoires in COVID-19. Here immunoSEQ multiplex PCR was the method, and the copy in TCRdb shows in-frame clones only, minus some. The table shows under 300,000 clones, with more than 60% occurring only once. The specimen sequenced was peripheral blood. The receptors stem from a woman aged 40 to 49 with active or convalescent COVID-19.

This clone appeared a single time. The chain couples TRBV27 to TRBJ2-3; 8 bases line up with TRBD2. Germline values: CDR1 MNHEY, CDR2 SMNVEV (reference sequence). There are 15 residues in the CDR3. The V gene end was trimmed by 4 bases and the J gene end by 7 bases; junction bases not matched to a gene: 10. The CDR3 loop reads CASSSGRGGRHTQYF. CDR3 sequence (DNA): TGTGCCAGCAGTTCGGGACGGGGGGGCCGGCATACGCAGTATTTT.

This clone was picked up one time. The V gene is TRBV5-1, the J gene TRBJ1-2; 8 bases map to TRBD1. Germline CDR1 reads SGHRS; CDR2 reads YFSETQ. The ends lost 7 bases at V and 4 bases at J; junction bases unmatched: 3. CDR3 size: 12 residues. The CDR3 region is CASGGQGYGYTF. CDR3 DNA sequence: TGCGCCAGCGGCGGACAGGGCTATGGCTACACCTTC.

This chain uses TRBV3-1 (or the pseudogene TRBV3-2) with TRBJ2-3; D possibly corresponds to TRBD2 (7 bases). Germline lookup yields CDR1 LGHDT and CDR2 YNNKEL (reference sequence). Trimming took off 2 bases at V and 2 bases at J, with 14 bases between the two ends. The CDR3 is 16 amino acids. The CDR3 DNA reads TGTGCCAGCAGCCAATCGGGGCGGGGGCCCACAGATACGCAGTATTTT. Its protein product is CASSQSGRGPTDTQYF.

J is TRBJ1-2 and V is TRBV4-2; D is unresolved. Looked up from germline, CDR1 is LGHNA and CDR2 is YNFKEQ. This CDR3 comprises 14 residues. The V end lost 0 bases, the J end lost 0 bases, and 5 bases lay between the germline ends. The CDR3 region has the DNA TGTGCCAGCAGCCAAGATCCCACTAACTATGGCTACACCTTC. Protein product: CASSQDPTNYGYTF.

The V gene is TRBV7-9, the J gene TRBJ1-4; TRBD1 might be the D (5 bases). CDR3 size: 16 residues. Germline CDR1 and CDR2: SEHNR and FQNEAQ (reference sequence). Trimming stripped 2 bases from V and 7 bases from J, with 17 bases between. For the CDR3, the DNA is TGTGCCAGCAGCTTACCGACACAACCGGGGGGTGAAAAACTGTTTTTT. Translation: CASSLPTQPGGEKLFF. Full variable domain (outside the CDR3, taken from reference TRBV7-9 and TRBJ1-4): DTGVSQNPRHKITKRGQNVTFRCDPISEHNRLYWYRQTLGQGPEFLTYFQNEAQLEKSRLLSDRFSAERPKGSFSTLEIQRTEQGDSAMYLCASSLPTQPGGEKLFFGSGTQLSVL.

The V call is TRBV30, the J call TRBJ2-7; 12 nucleotides line up with TRBD2. The CDR3 sequence is 17 residues long. The trim removed 1 base at V and 1 base at J, leaving 8 bases unmatched. Germline CDR1 is GTSNPN and CDR2 is SVGIG (reference sequence). CDR3 in DNA: TGTGCCTGGAGTGGAGGACTAGCGGGGAAGTCATCCTACGAGCAGTACGTC. This sequence encodes CAWSGGLAGKSSYEQYV.

The CDR3 is CASSAGTGVSNEGYTF. DNA of the CDR3: TGCGCCAGCAGTGCGGGGACAGGGGTCTCTAATGAGGGCTACACCTTC. V usage is TRBV10-2 and J usage is TRBJ1-2, with 10 bases matching TRBD1. V gave up 4 bases and J gave up 8 bases; unmatched junction bases: 13. Germline CDR1 and CDR2: WSHSY and SAAADI. The CDR3 runs 16 residues.

Only one count was recorded for this clone. The chain uses TRBV7-3 and TRBJ1-1; maybe TRBD1 (6 bases). Germline CDR1 and CDR2: SGHTA and FQGTGA. CDR3 length: 14 amino acids. Trimming cost V 5 bases and J 4 bases, with 14 bases left between them. CDR3 region: CASSIRGGGTEAFF. DNA of the CDR3: TGTGCCAGCAGCATCAGGGGTGGGGGCACTGAAGCTTTCTTT. The entire variable domain, with the rest obtained from reference TRBV7-3 and TRBJ1-1, is as follows: GAGVSQTPSNKVTEKGKYVELRCDPISGHTALYWYRQSLGQGPEFLIYFQGTGAADDSGLPNDRFFAVRPEGSVSTLKIQRTERGDSAVYLCASSIRGGGTEAFFGQGTRLTVV.

V usage is TRBV2 and J usage is TRBJ1-6; possible D gene TRBD1, 6 bases. V was pared by 6 bases and J by 7 bases, with 16 bases between. The CDR3 spans 15 residues. Looked up from germline, CDR1 is SNHLY and CDR2 is FYNNEI. CDR3 bases: TGTGCCAGCAGACCCGGGGGGACACCCAATTCACCCCTCCACTTT. It is translated as CASRPGGTPNSPLHF. Using reference TRBV2 and TRBJ1-6 for the parts outside the CDR3, the full variable domain is EPEVTQTPSHQVTQMGQEVILRCVPISNHLYFYWYRQILGQKVEFLVSFYNNEISEKSEIFDDQFSVERPDGSNFTLKIRSTKLEDSAMYFCASRPGGTPNSPLHFGNGTRLTVT.

Worth noting for this clone: This likely reflects a read error, since a far larger clone is one base away. CDR3 amino acids: CASSPGQGHGYTF. CDR3 bases: TGTGCCAGCAGCCCCGGACAGGGCCATGGCTACACCTTC. The chain is built from TRBV12-3 or TRBV12-4 and TRBJ1-2; TRBD1 agrees at 8 bases. After removal of 6 bases from V and 6 bases from J, the junction contained 6 bases not matched to a gene. CDR3 length equals 13 residues.

V is TRBV3-1 (or the pseudogene TRBV3-2) and J is TRBJ2-5, with 9 nucleotides matching TRBD1. Trimming at V came to 5 bases and at J to 2 bases, leaving 9 bases not matched to a gene. The CDR3 consists of 16 residues. Germline V gene lookup returns CDR1 LGHDT and CDR2 YNNKEL (reference sequence). CDR3 region: CASSVGTGTTQETQYF. CDR3 in DNA: TGTGCCAGCAGCGTCGGGACAGGGACCACACAAGAGACCCAGTACTTC.

V gene TRBV28 combines with J gene TRBJ2-3; no firm D call. The germline gives CDR1 MDHEN, CDR2 SYDVKM. This CDR3 has 11 amino acids. V was trimmed by 7 bases and J by 8 bases, leaving 10 bases between them. CDR3 DNA: TGTGCCAGCAACTTAGCCTCTACGCAGTATTTT. Translating gives CASNLASTQYF.

V and J are TRBV5-6 and TRBJ1-5; D is ambiguous. Trimming took 1 base from V and 0 from J, leaving 2 bases between them. CDR1 is SGHDT and CDR2 is YYEEEE in the germline V gene. This CDR3 spans 13 amino acids. The CDR3 sequence is CASSLYSNQPQHF. CDR3 DNA: TGTGCCAGCAGCTTGTATAGCAATCAGCCCCAGCATTTT.

The rearrangement uses TRBV19 and TRBJ1-1; 9 bases align to TRBD1. From germline, CDR1 is LNHDA and CDR2 SQIVND (reference sequence). V was pared by 2 bases and J by 10 bases, with 8 bases of the junction left unmatched. This CDR3 region has 14 residues. The DNA of the CDR3 is TGTGCCAGTAGTATACGGACAGGGGCCTCCGGAGCTTTCTTT. This translates into CASSIRTGASGAFF.

V usage is TRBV19 and J usage is TRBJ2-5, with a tentative D call TRBD1 (5 bases). Per the germline V gene, CDR1 is LNHDA and CDR2 is SQIVND (reference sequence). The CDR3 runs 16 residues. The V end was cut by 3 bases, the J end by 1 base, with 15 bases between. The CDR3 DNA is TGTGCCAGTAGTATGCCAGGGAAGAGGACCCAAGAGACCCAGTACTTC. It encodes CASSMPGKRTQETQYF. Looking up the rest from reference TRBV19 and TRBJ2-5 gives the full variable domain: DGGITQSPKYLFRKEGQNVTLSCEQNLNHDAMYWYRQDPGQGLRLIYYSQIVNDFQKGDIAEGYSVSREKKESFPLTVTSAQKNPTAFYLCASSMPGKRTQETQYFGPGTRLLVL.

The V call is TRBV12-5, the J call TRBJ2-5, with D hard to call. CDR1 LGHNT and CDR2 FRNRAP come from the germline V gene. V gave up 7 bases and J gave up 5 bases, with 8 bases separating them. The length of the CDR3 is 11 residues. The DNA for the CDR3 is TGTGCTAGTGCCCTAACGGAGACCCAGTACTTC. It encodes CASALTETQYF.

Turning to this clone: This CDR3 is also generated by other DNA sequences in the sample. The chain has TRBV10-3 and TRBJ1-2, with 7 nucleotides matching TRBD1. The V gene's germline CDR1 is ENHRY and CDR2 SYGVKD. V shed 4 bases and J 0 bases; nucleotides not matched to a gene: 5. This CDR3 spans 15 amino acids. The CDR3 is CAISGGQGANYGYTF. CDR3 nucleotide sequence: TGTGCCATCAGTGGTGGGCAGGGGGCTAACTATGGCTACACCTTC.

This chain connects TRBV18 to TRBJ1-2, with 9 bases matching TRBD1. Losses at the gene ends were 3 bases for V and 6 bases for J; bases not matched to a gene: 8. This CDR3 region has 15 residues. Germline CDR1 reads KGHSH; CDR2 reads LQKENI. The CDR3 bases are TGTGCCAGCTCACCGGGGACAGGGACTTGGGATGGCTACACCTTC. Amino acid sequence: CASSPGTGTWDGYTF.

The chain employs TRBV30 and TRBJ1-4, with a weak D call TRBD1 (6 bases). Looked up from germline, CDR1 is GTSNPN and CDR2 is SVGIG (reference sequence). V lost 3 bases and J 8 bases, leaving 16 bases between the germline ends. This CDR3 spans 14 amino acids. The chain's CDR3 is CAWSVYRAEEKLFF. As DNA, the CDR3 is TGTGCCTGGAGCGTATACAGGGCTGAGGAAAAACTGTTTTTT.

The genes are TRBV5-4 and TRBJ2-1, with D possibly being TRBD2 (6 bases). This CDR3 is 17 amino acids long. Per germline, CDR1 SGHNT and CDR2 YYREEE (reference sequence). V was shortened by 4 bases and J by 9 bases, with 26 bases between the two germline ends. CDR3 protein: CASSEGGRIAPRGEQFF. Here the CDR3 DNA reads TGTGCCAGCAGCGAGGGAGGCAGGATCGCTCCTAGGGGTGAGCAGTTCTTC.

V gene TRBV6-5 combines with J gene TRBJ1-1; D possibly corresponds to TRBD1 (5 bases). V was trimmed by 6 bases and J by 1 base, leaving 12 bases between them. From germline, CDR1 is MNHEY and CDR2 SVGAGI. This CDR3 has 14 residues. The CDR3 DNA is TGTGCCAGCAGCCGGGGGGACCCGAACACTGAAGCTTTCTTT. Amino acids: CASSRGDPNTEAFF.

This rearrangement joins TRBV16 to TRBJ1-2, with no clear D. Per the germline V gene, CDR1 is KGHSY and CDR2 is FQNENV. This CDR3 contains 13 residues. The V end lost 3 bases, the J end lost 2 bases, and 7 bases lay between the germline ends. This CDR3 is CASSQGGNYGYTF. CDR3 coding DNA: TGTGCCAGCAGCCAGGGAGGGAACTATGGCTACACCTTC.